The clone carrying this TCR beta chain was observed a few times. Germline is not matched at one junction end, which may reflect a read error. The sample holds other DNA sequences that translate to the same CDR3. The sample belongs to a study of blood T cell repertoires in COVID-19. Original methodology: Amplified reference gene primers provided the basis for estimating nucleated cell counts. TCRdb keeps only in-frame clones here, not all; method: immunoSEQ multiplex PCR. V and J calls and clone size are those listed in that table; D and trimming were worked out from the DNA. The sample shows about 110,000 clones, 70% to 90% of them seen only once. Germline CDR1 reads SNHLY; CDR2 reads FYNNEI. The CDR3 is 14 amino acids.

This receptor was taken from a woman aged 45-59 years with acute or convalescent COVID-19. This chain links TRBV2 with TRBJ2-1; TRBD2 is a possible D gene (6 bases). Material for sequencing was peripheral blood. Written as DNA, the CDR3 is TGTGCCAGCCGTGACGGGAGCTCCTACAATGAGCAGTTCTTC. Translated, it gives CASRDGSSYNEQFF. The full variable domain, with the rest looked up from reference TRBV2 and TRBJ2-1, is EPEVTQTPSHQVTQMGQEVILRCVPISNHLYFYWYRQILGQKVEFLVSFYNNEISEKSEIFDDQFSVERPDGSNFTLKIRSTKLEDSAMYFCASRDGSSYNEQFFGPGTRLTVL.